The clone carrying this T cell receptor (beta chain) was recorded at least ten times. TCRdb re-called the 5' RACE reads through MiXCR, storing one row per CDR3 protein. The sample lists 150,000 to 200,000 distinct CDR3 sequences, about a third seen once, with 5.5% to 7.5% in the top ten. This record comes from a study of CD8 T cells in ankylosing spondylitis. CDR3 length equals 14 residues. Per germline, CDR1 SGHTA and CDR2 FQGNSA. The germline V and J ends were trimmed by 2 bases and 2 bases, with 9 bases remaining between them. This clonotype originated in a male donor with ankylosing spondylitis. What was sequenced was synovial fluid, either unsorted or a sorted T cell fraction (not recorded which). The chain carries TRBV7-2 and TRBJ2-5; no definite D call. The CDR3 bases are TGTGCCAGCAGCTTAAACGGCAATCAAGAGACCCAGTACTTC. Its protein is CASSLNGNQETQYF.